This T cell receptor (beta chain) was found in a study of beta chain features in type 1 diabetes. Background on the study: Patients shared similar age, gender and cell yields with healthy donors.

Sorted cells reached over 98% purity in every population. Study-level points and caveats: TCRB CDR3s were moderately but significantly shorter in Type 1 diabetes patients in all four CD4+ subsets.

This clone has only a few counts. Antigen: not known. The sequenced template was cDNA made from the entire isolated RNA. The repertoire was sequenced with immunoSEQ multiplex PCR; TCRdb's copy has only in-frame clones and lacks some. The sample has about 120,000 clones, approximately 16% seen once. Unmatched junction bases numbered 4, after V lost 3 bases and J lost 3 bases. Germline CDR1 and CDR2: SEHNR and FQNEAQ (reference sequence). The CDR3 sequence is 15 residues long. The sequenced material came from central memory CD4+ T cells from blood. V usage is TRBV7-9 and J usage is TRBJ2-2, with 7 bases fitting TRBD2. The source of this sequence is a man aged 25-45 years with type 1 diabetes. The CDR3 nucleotides are TGTGCCAGCAGCTTGACTAGCAGCGACACCGGGGAGCTGTTTTTT. It yields the protein CASSLTSSDTGELFF.